These 30 T cell receptor beta chains came from one sample sequenced in a study of CXCR3-negative and CXCR3-positive naive CD8 T cells. Findings of the study overall: Naive CXCR3-positive cells had TRB CDR3s more hydrophobic than those of CXCR3-negative naive cells.

The TRB cDNA libraries were prepared by 5' RACE with UMI labels. Following a re-call of the 5' RACE reads, TCRdb has one entry per CDR3 protein and lacks DNA. The repertoire table contains around 63,000 distinct CDR3 sequences. These receptors are not linked to any known antigen. The sequencing input was naive CXCR3+ CD8+ T cells from blood. Subset denoted: CD45RO-CCR7+CD27+CD95- naive CD8+ T cells expressing CXCR3 (TNR3+). The receptor set was obtained from a human donor in good health. Some clones in this sample may be carry-over from other donors' samples.

The V call is TRBV18, the J call TRBJ2-7; TCRdb selects TRBD2, and the lack of DNA leaves this call unchecked. The CDR3 runs to 16 residues. Germline V gene lookup returns CDR1 KGHSH and CDR2 LQKENI. CDR3 sequence reads: CASSLSLAGGHNEQYF.

The chain couples TRBV3-1 to TRBJ2-7; as DNA is missing, the TRBD1 call by TCRdb cannot be tested. The CDR3 has 14 residues. Germline V gives CDR1 LGHDT, CDR2 YNNKEL (reference sequence). The CDR3 protein is CASSHLDRAYEQYF.

V and J are TRBV2 and TRBJ2-4; TCRdb proposes TRBD1, but this gene call is untestable without DNA. CDR3 size: 14 residues. Looked up from germline, CDR1 is SNHLY and CDR2 is FYNNEI. This CDR3 reads CASSATGTNNIQYF.

The rearrangement uses TRBV6-2 or TRBV6-3 and TRBJ1-5. The germline V gene encodes CDR1 MNHEY and CDR2 SVGEGT. CDR3 size: 15 residues. The CDR3 sequence: CASSSGITSNQPQHF.

The rearrangement links TRBV20-1 to TRBJ1-2; TCRdb selects TRBD1, and the lack of DNA leaves this call unchecked. The length of the CDR3 is 16 residues. Germline values: CDR1 DFQATT, CDR2 SNEGSKA (reference sequence). The CDR3 is CSARDGEGAAIDGYTF.

V gene TRBV24-1 combines with J gene TRBJ2-1; TCRdb's D call of TRBD1 is untestable without DNA. The CDR3 covers 13 residues. The germline V gene has CDR1 KGHDR and CDR2 SFDVKD. CDR3 sequence: CVIQGATASEQFF.

The CDR3 loop is CASSIGGSNTGELFF. J is TRBJ2-2 and V is TRBV19; TCRdb's D gene call, TRBD2, goes unchecked for lack of DNA. The CDR3 is made up of 15 amino acids. CDR1 and CDR2 (germline): LNHDA, SQIVND (reference sequence).

This chain connects TRBV29-1 to TRBJ2-7; the TCRdb call, TRBD1, lacks DNA for checking. The CDR3 runs to 13 residues. The germline gives CDR1 SQVTM, CDR2 ANQGSEA. The CDR3 loop is CSVRGGGDHEQYF.

The chain is built from TRBV19 and TRBJ2-3; the TCRdb D gene call, TRBD1, has no DNA to confirm it. The length of the CDR3 is 15 residues. Germline V gene sequence: CDR1 LNHDA, CDR2 SQIVND (reference sequence). CDR3 protein: CASSIWAQGADTQYF.

The chain uses TRBV7-9 and TRBJ2-7; TCRdb designates TRBD1, a call that cannot be tested without DNA. This CDR3 is 13 amino acids long. Germline CDR1 reads SEHNR; CDR2 reads FQNEAQ (reference sequence). The CDR3: CASGAGYSYEQYF.

The V and J genes are TRBV28 and TRBJ2-7; TCRdb proposes TRBD1, but this gene call is untestable without DNA. Germline-derived CDR1 and CDR2 are MDHEN and SYDVKM. This CDR3 contains 15 residues. The CDR3 sequence: CASSSGTYPTYEQYF.

This chain uses TRBV7-9 with TRBJ2-1; TCRdb designates TRBD2, a call that cannot be tested without DNA. CDR1 SEHNR and CDR2 FQNEAQ come from the germline V gene (reference sequence). The CDR3 consists of 13 residues. The CDR3 spells CASSPGLVGEQFF.

The rearrangement joins TRBV5-6 to TRBJ2-1; TCRdb outputs TRBD2, but without DNA this stays unchecked. CDR1 SGHDT and CDR2 YYEEEE come from the germline V gene. The CDR3 length is 15 residues. This CDR3 reads CASSLQAGFYNEQFF.

The chain combines TRBV7-2 with TRBJ2-3; the D call of TRBD1 rests on TCRdb alone, since no DNA is present to check it. The germline V gene encodes CDR1 SGHTA and CDR2 FQGNSA. The CDR3 runs 16 residues. The CDR3 here is CASSLDWTDFGDTQYF.

The chain employs TRBV12-3 or TRBV12-4 and TRBJ1-1. The CDR3 length is 12 residues. CDR3 loop: CASRGLGSEAFF.

The chain recombines TRBV11-2 with TRBJ2-5. Looked up from germline, CDR1 is SGHAT and CDR2 is FQNNGV. This CDR3 has 13 residues. The CDR3 sequence: CASSLWRQETQYF.

The chain combines TRBV4-1 with TRBJ1-1. The germline V gene has CDR1 MGHRA and CDR2 YSYEKL. This CDR3 has 13 amino acids. Here the CDR3 reads CASSQAEGGRAFF.

V is TRBV6-1 and J is TRBJ1-5; absent DNA, TCRdb's TRBD1 call cannot be checked. CDR1 is MNHNS and CDR2 is SASEGT in the germline V gene. This CDR3 comprises 17 residues. This CDR3 is CASSEASPWDSNQPQHF.

The chain joins TRBV29-1 to TRBJ2-3; TCRdb gives TRBD2 as the D gene, but with no DNA this cannot be confirmed. This CDR3 comprises 15 residues. The germline V gene encodes CDR1 SQVTM and CDR2 ANQGSEA. The CDR3 spells CSVEPSGVGTDTQYF.

The rearrangement uses TRBV19 and TRBJ2-7; there is no DNA to check the TCRdb D call of TRBD1. Germline V gene data show CDR1 as LNHDA and CDR2 as SQIVND (reference sequence). The CDR3 spans 14 residues. The CDR3 here is CASSAWDSTYEQYF.

The V gene is TRBV9, the J gene TRBJ2-1; TCRdb picks TRBD2, but there is no DNA to check that call. Germline CDR1 and CDR2: SGDLS and YYNGEE. The CDR3 is 17 amino acids. The CDR3 sequence: CASSVAQGASAPNEQFF.

The rearrangement links TRBV7-9 to TRBJ1-2; TCRdb picks TRBD1, but there is no DNA to check that call. CDR3 size: 13 residues. Germline CDR1 is SEHNR and CDR2 is FQNEAQ (reference sequence). CDR3 in amino acids: CASSLGQVYGYTF.

This rearrangement joins TRBV6-2 or TRBV6-3 to TRBJ1-1; no DNA is available, so the TRBD1 call from TCRdb remains unchecked. This CDR3 region has 14 residues. Germline V gene sequence: CDR1 MNHEY, CDR2 SVGEGT. CDR3 sequence reads: CASREDTTDLEAFF.

This rearrangement joins TRBV15 to TRBJ1-2. CDR3 length equals 17 residues. In germline, CDR1 is LNHNV, CDR2 YYDKDF (reference sequence). The CDR3 protein is CATSPRGSTSANYGYTF.

CDR3 region: CASSSTGTSGVLTQYF. The chain carries TRBV7-8 and TRBJ2-5; TCRdb returns TRBD2, unconfirmable since there is no DNA. This CDR3 spans 16 amino acids. Germline V gene sequence: CDR1 SGHVS, CDR2 FQNEAQ.

The chain combines TRBV28 with TRBJ2-7; the D call of TRBD1 rests on TCRdb alone, since no DNA is present to check it. The CDR3 sequence is 16 residues long. The germline V gene encodes CDR1 MDHEN and CDR2 SYDVKM. The CDR3 region is CASGQGDSPSSYEQYF.

The V and J genes are TRBV21-1 and TRBJ2-7. TRBV21-1 is deemed a pseudogene. CDR3 length: 15 amino acids. The CDR3 loop reads CASSKGSPWRRGQYF.

This sequence joins TRBV10-3 and TRBJ1-1; the D call from TCRdb, TRBD1, cannot be confirmed without DNA. Looked up from germline, CDR1 is ENHRY and CDR2 is SYGVKD. The CDR3 consists of 13 residues. CDR3 loop: CAISPGGITEAFF.

This chain uses TRBV19 with TRBJ2-3; without DNA, the TCRdb call of TRBD2 cannot be checked. Germline V CDR1 and CDR2: LNHDA, SQIVND (reference sequence). The CDR3 spans 14 residues. This chain's CDR3 is CASTSEGQTDTQYF.

This rearrangement joins TRBV6-2 or TRBV6-3 to TRBJ2-7; TCRdb's D gene call, TRBD1, goes unchecked for lack of DNA. Germline CDR1 is MNHEY and CDR2 is SVGEGT. This CDR3 region has 16 residues. The CDR3: CASSFNPGQGEDEQYF.